Following are 23 T cell receptor beta chains from one sample sequenced in a study of blood T cell repertoires in COVID-19. TCRdb keeps only in-frame clones here, not all; method: immunoSEQ multiplex PCR. The sample yields 30,000 to 45,000 clones, about 91% seen once. Sequences were obtained from peripheral blood. The source of these receptors is a human donor in a cohort sampled during active COVID-19.

The rearrangement joins TRBV25-1 to TRBJ2-1; 8 bases line up with TRBD2. Germline assignment: CDR1 MGHDK and CDR2 SYGVNS. CDR3 length: 16 residues. Unmatched junction bases numbered 3, after V lost 2 bases and J lost 0 bases. The CDR3 DNA reads TGTGCCAGCAGTGAACCTGGACTAGCCTCCTACAATGAGCAGTTCTTC. Translated: CASSEPGLASYNEQFF.

The chain is built from TRBV5-6 and TRBJ2-2; D remains unclear. Germline CDR1 SGHDT, CDR2 YYEEEE. V lost 0 bases and J lost 8, with 8 bases in between. CDR3 length: 13 amino acids. This chain's CDR3 is CASSLVWAGELFF. DNA of the CDR3: TGTGCCAGCAGCTTGGTCTGGGCTGGGGAGCTGTTTTTT. The variable domain in full, completed from reference TRBV5-6 and TRBJ2-2, reads DAGVTQSPTHLIKTRGQQVTLRCSPKSGHDTVSWYQQALGQGPQFIFQYYEEEERQRGNFPDRFSGHQFPNYSSELNVNALLLGDSALYLCASSLVWAGELFFGEGSRLTVL.

This clone was detected only a few times. The chain carries TRBV10-3 and TRBJ2-5, with D possibly being TRBD2 (6 bases). Germline V gives CDR1 ENHRY, CDR2 SYGVKD. The CDR3 covers 13 residues. Trimming stripped 10 bases from V and 5 bases from J, with 17 bases between. The CDR3 bases are TGTGCCACGTCAGGAGGGCCCGGGGAGACCCAGTACTTC. This sequence encodes CATSGGPGETQYF.

The gene calls are TRBV6-2 or TRBV6-3 and TRBJ1-2; D unresolved. The germline V gene has CDR1 MNHEY and CDR2 SVGEGT. The CDR3 totals 11 residues. V lost 5 bases, J lost 7 bases, and 8 bases lay in between. CDR3 sequence (DNA): TGTGCCAGCAGTGCGGGAAGTGGCTACACCTTC. Translated: CASSAGSGYTF.

The chain is built from TRBV6-2 or TRBV6-3 and TRBJ1-1; D might be TRBD1 (6 bases). CDR1 is MNHEY, CDR2 SVGEGT, per germline. The V end lost 2 bases, the J end lost 10 bases, and 14 bases lay between the germline ends. The CDR3 loop spans 13 amino acids. CDR3 loop: CASSYGGADGAFF. CDR3 nucleotide sequence: TGTGCCAGCAGTTACGGGGGCGCCGATGGAGCTTTCTTT.

V and J are TRBV19 and TRBJ2-5; D perhaps matches TRBD2 (6 bases). This CDR3 spans 15 amino acids. Germline V gene lookup returns CDR1 LNHDA and CDR2 SQIVND (reference sequence). V gave up 5 bases and J gave up 0 bases, with 13 bases separating them. DNA of the CDR3: TGTGCCAGTAGTGCCATCCGGGGGTACCAAGAGACCCAGTACTTC. It is translated as CASSAIRGYQETQYF.

The chain joins TRBV27 to TRBJ2-3; unclear D gene. The germline V gene has CDR1 MNHEY and CDR2 SMNVEV (reference sequence). There are 14 residues in the CDR3. Trimming stripped 5 bases from V and 6 bases from J, with 15 bases between. Here the CDR3 DNA reads TGTGCCAGCAGTCCCGGTGTCTACGGGGATACGCAGTATTTT. Its protein product is CASSPGVYGDTQYF.

This chain joins TRBV9 and TRBJ1-1; D gene uncertain. The CDR3 sequence is 14 residues long. Per the germline V gene, CDR1 is SGDLS and CDR2 is YYNGEE. V was pared by 0 bases and J by 2 bases, with 8 bases between. For the CDR3, the DNA is TGTGCCAGCAGCGTAGTAACGACAAACACTGAAGCTTTCTTT. This codes for CASSVVTTNTEAFF.

The rearrangement links TRBV7-2 to TRBJ1-5; D is undetermined. The CDR3 totals 12 residues. The V and J ends lost 5 bases and 4 bases respectively, with 6 bases between them. Germline V gives CDR1 SGHTA, CDR2 FQGNSA. The CDR3 here is CASSIQNQPQHF. CDR3 in DNA: TGTGCCAGCAGCATCCAGAATCAGCCCCAGCATTTT.

The V call is TRBV9, the J call TRBJ1-4; unclear D gene. The CDR3 is 15 residues long. Germline V gene sequence: CDR1 SGDLS, CDR2 YYNGEE. V lost 0 bases, J lost 8 bases, and 14 bases lay in between. The CDR3 reads CASSVGSGIGEKLFF. CDR3 DNA: TGTGCCAGCAGCGTAGGTTCCGGAATCGGGGAAAAACTGTTTTTT.

The genes are TRBV19 and TRBJ1-6; D might be TRBD1 (5 bases). Germline-derived CDR1 and CDR2 are LNHDA and SQIVND (reference sequence). This CDR3 region has 15 residues. V lost 7 bases and J 8 bases, leaving 18 bases between the germline ends. The CDR3 region has the DNA TGTGCCAGTATGGGGGTAGGAGGGTTCGATTCACCCCTCCACTTT. Amino acids: CASMGVGGFDSPLHF.

J is TRBJ2-1 and V is TRBV18; 9 bases are shared with TRBD2. Trimming took 3 bases from V and 1 from J; bases not matched to a gene: 4. This CDR3 region has 16 residues. Per germline, CDR1 KGHSH and CDR2 LQKENI. The CDR3 region is CASSPGAGGSYNEQFF. In nucleotides, the CDR3 is TGTGCCAGCTCACCCGGGGCGGGGGGGTCCTACAATGAGCAGTTCTTC.

This chain uses TRBV28 with TRBJ2-7; 9 bases fit TRBD2. Per germline, CDR1 MDHEN and CDR2 SYDVKM. The CDR3 extends over 15 amino acids. The V segment lost 0 bases and the J segment 3 bases; nucleotides outside the gene matches: 3. Written as DNA, the CDR3 is TGTGCCAGCAGTTTATGGGGGCGGGAGGGCTACGAGCAGTACTTC. As protein: CASSLWGREGYEQYF. The full variable domain, with the rest looked up from reference TRBV28 and TRBJ2-7, is DVKVTQSSRYLVKRTGEKVFLECVQDMDHENMFWYRQDPGLGLRLIYFSYDVKMKEKGDIPEGYSVSREKKERFSLILESASTNQTSMYLCASSLWGREGYEQYFGPGTRLTVT.

J is TRBJ2-1 and V is TRBV5-1; possibly TRBD2 for D (5 bases). CDR1 SGHRS and CDR2 YFSETQ come from the germline V gene. The CDR3 length is 14 residues. V was cut by 4 bases and J by 7 bases, with 15 bases left in between. DNA of the CDR3: TGCGCCAGCAGCCCCCCAGAGGGTGGGAATGAGCAGTTCTTC. Its translation: CASSPPEGGNEQFF.

The CDR3 loop is CASSAYSPGGGSYNEQFF. DNA of the CDR3: TGTGCCAGCAGTGCTTACAGTCCAGGGGGCGGGTCCTACAATGAGCAGTTCTTC. The rearrangement links TRBV28 to TRBJ2-1; 8 bases match TRBD1. This CDR3 has 18 amino acids. Unmatched junction bases numbered 13, after V lost 5 bases and J lost 1 base. Germline lookup yields CDR1 MDHEN and CDR2 SYDVKM.

V usage is TRBV27 and J usage is TRBJ1-6; 8 bases are shared with TRBD1. Germline-derived CDR1 and CDR2 are MNHEY and SMNVEV (reference sequence). This CDR3 is 19 amino acids long. Unmatched junction bases numbered 21, after V lost 4 bases and J lost 10 bases. CDR3 coding DNA: TGTGCCAGCAGTTCGGCCCCTCGGGCGACAGGGGTCGATCGATCACCCCTCCACTTT. The encoded protein is CASSSAPRATGVDRSPLHF.

V usage is TRBV16 and J usage is TRBJ2-3, with D uncertain. This CDR3 region has 13 residues. Between the trimmed V and J ends, which lost 0 bases and 2 bases, there was a span of 3 bases. CDR1 and CDR2 (germline): KGHSY, FQNENV. Here the CDR3 DNA reads TGTGCCAGCAGCCAATCGGCCACAGATACGCAGTATTTT. Translated, it gives CASSQSATDTQYF.

This clone was seen only once. The chain links TRBV30 to TRBJ1-2; D not resolved. Germline V gene sequence: CDR1 GTSNPN, CDR2 SVGIG (reference sequence). V lost 0 bases to trimming and J lost 3 bases, with 11 bases between them. The CDR3 is 14 amino acids. CDR3 region: CAWSVIVQDYGYTF. As DNA, the CDR3 is TGTGCCTGGAGTGTAATCGTCCAGGACTATGGCTACACCTTC.

This rearrangement joins TRBV28 to TRBJ1-5; D is unclear. The CDR3 consists of 15 residues. CDR1 is MDHEN and CDR2 is SYDVKM in the germline V gene. V was shortened by 3 bases and J by 3 bases, with 12 bases between the two germline ends. The CDR3 is CASSFGRRVNQPQHF. Written as DNA, the CDR3 is TGTGCCAGCAGTTTTGGCAGGAGGGTCAATCAGCCCCAGCATTTT. The variable domain in full, with the rest retrieved from reference TRBV28 and TRBJ1-5, is DVKVTQSSRYLVKRTGEKVFLECVQDMDHENMFWYRQDPGLGLRLIYFSYDVKMKEKGDIPEGYSVSREKKERFSLILESASTNQTSMYLCASSFGRRVNQPQHFGDGTRLSIL.

The rearrangement joins TRBV5-1 to TRBJ2-5, with TRBD1 matching over 11 bases. Losses at the gene ends were 4 bases for V and 4 bases for J; bases not matched to a gene: 6. The CDR3 contains 15 residues. The germline V gene encodes CDR1 SGHRS and CDR2 YFSETQ. CDR3 nucleotide sequence: TGCGCCAGCAGCATGGGACAGGGGGTCCGAGAGACCCAGTACTTC. This sequence encodes CASSMGQGVRETQYF.

Here the CDR3 DNA reads TGTGCCAGCAGCTTGGGACTTACCCTAACAGATACGCAGTATTTT. Its translation: CASSLGLTLTDTQYF. The chain combines TRBV5-6 with TRBJ2-3; D remains ambiguous. This CDR3 region has 15 residues. Germline values: CDR1 SGHDT, CDR2 YYEEEE. Trimming took off 0 bases at V and 3 bases at J, with 11 bases between the two ends. Together with reference TRBV5-6 and TRBJ2-3, the CDR3 gives the full variable domain: DAGVTQSPTHLIKTRGQQVTLRCSPKSGHDTVSWYQQALGQGPQFIFQYYEEEERQRGNFPDRFSGHQFPNYSSELNVNALLLGDSALYLCASSLGLTLTDTQYFGPGTRLTVL.

This chain joins TRBV3-1 (or the pseudogene TRBV3-2) and TRBJ2-1; 7 nucleotides match TRBD2. J gave up 7 bases and V 5 bases, and 23 bases lay outside the gene matches. The CDR3 loop spans 19 amino acids. From germline, CDR1 is LGHDT and CDR2 YNNKEL (reference sequence). The CDR3 sequence: CASSLAGQGASGMGNEQFF. The CDR3 DNA reads TGTGCCAGCAGCTTAGCGGGCCAGGGAGCGAGCGGGATGGGTAATGAGCAGTTCTTC.

This clone was recorded only once. This chain connects TRBV6-1 to TRBJ2-7; 9 positions agree with TRBD1. This CDR3 is 14 amino acids long. Germline V gives CDR1 MNHNS, CDR2 SASEGT. V shed 2 bases, J shed 6 bases, and the junction held 5 bases outside the gene matches. CDR3 DNA sequence: TGTGCCAGCAGTGAACACAGGGGGCTGGGCGAGCAGTACTTC. Its protein is CASSEHRGLGEQYF.